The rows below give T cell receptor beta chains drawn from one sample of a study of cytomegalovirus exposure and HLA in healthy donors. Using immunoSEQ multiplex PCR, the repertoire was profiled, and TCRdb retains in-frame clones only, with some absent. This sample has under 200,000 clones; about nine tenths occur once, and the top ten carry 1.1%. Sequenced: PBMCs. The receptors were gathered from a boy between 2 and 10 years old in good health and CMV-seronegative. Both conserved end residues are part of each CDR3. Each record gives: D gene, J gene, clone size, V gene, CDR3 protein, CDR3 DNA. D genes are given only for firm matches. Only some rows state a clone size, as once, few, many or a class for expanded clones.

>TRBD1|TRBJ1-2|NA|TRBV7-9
CASSETGFPNYGYTF
TGTGCCAGCAGTGAGACAGGGTTCCCTAACTATGGCTACACCTTC
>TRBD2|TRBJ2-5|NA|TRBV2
CASSRDYQETQYF
TGTGCCAGCAGCCGGGACTATCAAGAGACCCAGTACTTC
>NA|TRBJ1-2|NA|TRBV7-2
CASSFQGYGYTF
TGTGCCAGCAGCTTCCAGGGCTATGGCTACACCTTC
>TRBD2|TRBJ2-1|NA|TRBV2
CASSENERGGTYREQFF
TGTGCCAGCAGTGAGAATGAGCGGGGGGGCACCTACAGGGAGCAGTTCTTC
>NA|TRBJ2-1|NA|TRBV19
CASRHLVGGNEQFF
TGTGCCAGTCGCCACCTAGTGGGAGGCAATGAGCAGTTCTTC
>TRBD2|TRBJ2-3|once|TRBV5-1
CASSTEPGLAINTQYF
TGCGCCAGCAGCACGGAACCGGGACTAGCGATTAATACGCAGTATTTT
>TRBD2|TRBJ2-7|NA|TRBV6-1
CASSLRLAGLYEQYF
TGTGCCAGCAGTCTAAGACTAGCGGGCCTGTACGAGCAGTACTTC
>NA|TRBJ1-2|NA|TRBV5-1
CASSLDSMLSLGNYGYTF
TGCGCCAGCAGCTTGGACAGTATGCTCAGTTTAGGCAACTATGGCTACACCTTC
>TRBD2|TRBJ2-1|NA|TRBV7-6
CASSFLETSINEQFF
TGTGCCAGCAGCTTCCTCGAGACTAGCATCAATGAGCAGTTCTTC
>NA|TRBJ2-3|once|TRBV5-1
CASSTRDFTDTQYF
TGCGCCAGCAGCACAAGGGACTTCACAGATACGCAGTATTTT
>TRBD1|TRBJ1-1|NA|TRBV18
CASSPPVGTGGLYTEAFF
TGTGCCAGCTCACCACCAGTCGGGACAGGGGGCCTCTACACTGAAGCTTTCTTT
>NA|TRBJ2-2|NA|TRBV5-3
CARSLCQGELFF
TGTGCCAGAAGCTTGTGCCAGGGGGAGCTGTTTTTT
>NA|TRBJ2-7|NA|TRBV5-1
CASSLDPGTYEQYF
TGCGCCAGCAGCTTGGACCCGGGTACCTACGAGCAGTACTTC
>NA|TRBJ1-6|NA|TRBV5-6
CASSWASHKDNSPLHF
TGTGCCAGCAGCTGGGCGAGCCACAAGGATAATTCACCCCTCCACTTT
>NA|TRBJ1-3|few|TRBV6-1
CASKEGLVGNTIYF
TGTGCCAGCAAGGAGGGATTGGTCGGAAACACCATATATTTT
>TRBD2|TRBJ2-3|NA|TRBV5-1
CASSLRSGGDTQYF
TGCGCCAGCAGCTTGAGGAGCGGGGGCGATACGCAGTATTTT
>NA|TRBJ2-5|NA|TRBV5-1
CASSLAGDQETQYF
TGCGCCAGCAGCTTGGCCGGGGATCAAGAGACCCAGTACTTC
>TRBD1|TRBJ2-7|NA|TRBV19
CASSMRTGGEQYF
TGTGCCAGTAGTATGAGGACAGGCGGGGAGCAGTACTTC
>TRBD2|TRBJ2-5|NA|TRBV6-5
CASRGLAEQETQYF
TGTGCCAGCAGGGGTCTAGCGGAGCAAGAGACCCAGTACTTC
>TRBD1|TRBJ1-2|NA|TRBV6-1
CASSHTGTGYGYTF
TGTGCCAGCAGTCACACCGGGACAGGGTATGGCTACACCTTC
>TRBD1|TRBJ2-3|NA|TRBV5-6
CASRRTGQGVTQYF
TGTGCCAGCAGACGGACAGGTCAGGGGGTTACGCAGTATTTT
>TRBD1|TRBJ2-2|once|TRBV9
CASSGGQGRVTGELFF
TGTGCCAGCAGTGGAGGACAGGGACGAGTCACCGGGGAGCTGTTTTTT
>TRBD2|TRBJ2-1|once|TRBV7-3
CASSIGTSGYNEQFF
TGTGCCAGCAGCATCGGGACTAGCGGGTACAATGAGCAGTTCTTC